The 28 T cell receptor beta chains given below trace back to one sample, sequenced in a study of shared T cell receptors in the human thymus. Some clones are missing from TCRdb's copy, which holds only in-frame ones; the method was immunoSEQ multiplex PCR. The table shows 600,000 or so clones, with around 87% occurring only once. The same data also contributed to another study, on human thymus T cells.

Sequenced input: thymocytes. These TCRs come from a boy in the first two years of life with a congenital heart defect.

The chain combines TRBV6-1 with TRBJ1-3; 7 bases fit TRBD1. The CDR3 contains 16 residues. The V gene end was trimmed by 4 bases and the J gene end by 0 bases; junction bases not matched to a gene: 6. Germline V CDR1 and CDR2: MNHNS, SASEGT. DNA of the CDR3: TGTGCCAGCAGTGGACGGGACAGCCGCTCTGGAAACACCATATATTTT. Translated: CASSGRDSRSGNTIYF.

The CDR3 reads CAIRLAGRYNEQFF. In DNA form, the CDR3 reads TGTGCCATCAGGCTAGCGGGAAGATACAATGAGCAGTTCTTC. This sequence joins TRBV10-3 and TRBJ2-1; TRBD2 agrees at 9 bases. V was clipped by 6 bases and J by 4 bases; unmatched bases: 4. The CDR3 is 14 amino acids. Looked up from germline, CDR1 is ENHRY and CDR2 is SYGVKD.

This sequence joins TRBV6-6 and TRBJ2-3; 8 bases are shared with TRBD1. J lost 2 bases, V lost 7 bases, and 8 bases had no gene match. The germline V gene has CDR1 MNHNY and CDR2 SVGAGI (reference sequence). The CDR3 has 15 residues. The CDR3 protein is CASIPRGQDTDTQYF. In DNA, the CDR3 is TGTGCCAGCATCCCAAGGGGACAGGACACAGATACGCAGTATTTT.

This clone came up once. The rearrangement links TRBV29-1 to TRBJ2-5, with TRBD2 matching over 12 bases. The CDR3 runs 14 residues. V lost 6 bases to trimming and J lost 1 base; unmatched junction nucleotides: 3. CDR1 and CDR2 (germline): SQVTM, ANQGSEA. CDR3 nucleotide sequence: TGCAGCGTAGAGACTAGCGGGGGCCAAGAGACCCAGTACTTC. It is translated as CSVETSGGQETQYF.

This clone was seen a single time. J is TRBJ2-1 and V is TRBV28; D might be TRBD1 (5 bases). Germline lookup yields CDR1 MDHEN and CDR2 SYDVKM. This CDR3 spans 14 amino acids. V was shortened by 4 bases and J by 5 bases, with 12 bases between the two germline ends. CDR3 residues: CASSSGKMNNEQFF. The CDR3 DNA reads TGTGCCAGCAGTTCAGGGAAGATGAACAATGAGCAGTTCTTC.

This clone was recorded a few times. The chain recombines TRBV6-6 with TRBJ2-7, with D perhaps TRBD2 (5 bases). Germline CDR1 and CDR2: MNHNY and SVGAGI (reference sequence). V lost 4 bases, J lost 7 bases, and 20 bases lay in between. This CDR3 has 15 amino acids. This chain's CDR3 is CASSFMASFSIEQYF. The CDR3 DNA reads TGTGCCAGCAGTTTCATGGCTAGCTTTTCGATTGAGCAGTACTTC.

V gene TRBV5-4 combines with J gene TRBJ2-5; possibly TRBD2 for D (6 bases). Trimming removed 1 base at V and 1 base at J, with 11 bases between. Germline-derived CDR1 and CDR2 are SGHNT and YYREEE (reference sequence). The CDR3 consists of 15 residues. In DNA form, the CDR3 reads TGTGCCAGCAGCTTGACAGGCGGGGTCCAAGAGACCCAGTACTTC. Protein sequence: CASSLTGGVQETQYF.

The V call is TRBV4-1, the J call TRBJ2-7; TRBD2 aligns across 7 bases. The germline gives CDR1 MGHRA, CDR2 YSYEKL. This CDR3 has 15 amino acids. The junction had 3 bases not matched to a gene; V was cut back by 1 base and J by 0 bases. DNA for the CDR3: TGCGCCAGCAGCCAAGTGCGGGGGAACTCCTACGAGCAGTACTTC. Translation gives CASSQVRGNSYEQYF.

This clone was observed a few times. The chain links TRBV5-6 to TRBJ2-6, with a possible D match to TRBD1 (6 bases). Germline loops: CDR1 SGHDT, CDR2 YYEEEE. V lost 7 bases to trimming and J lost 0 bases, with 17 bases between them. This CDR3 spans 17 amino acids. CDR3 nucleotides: TGTGCCAGCTCCGGGGACACCACCCGCTCTGGGGCCAACGTCCTGACTTTC. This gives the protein CASSGDTTRSGANVLTF.

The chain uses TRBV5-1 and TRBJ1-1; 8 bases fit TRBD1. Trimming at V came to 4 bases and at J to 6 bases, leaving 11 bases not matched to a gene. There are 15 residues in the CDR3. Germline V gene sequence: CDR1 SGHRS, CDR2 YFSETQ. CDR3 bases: TGCGCCAGCAGCGGTGGACAGGGATTGTGGGCTGAAGCTTTCTTT. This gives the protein CASSGGQGLWAEAFF.

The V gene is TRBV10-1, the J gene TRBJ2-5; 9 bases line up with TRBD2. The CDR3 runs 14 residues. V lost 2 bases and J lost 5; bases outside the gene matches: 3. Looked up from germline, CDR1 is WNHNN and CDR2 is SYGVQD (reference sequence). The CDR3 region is CASSEGLARETQYF. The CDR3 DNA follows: TGCGCCAGCAGTGAGGGACTAGCGCGGGAGACCCAGTACTTC.

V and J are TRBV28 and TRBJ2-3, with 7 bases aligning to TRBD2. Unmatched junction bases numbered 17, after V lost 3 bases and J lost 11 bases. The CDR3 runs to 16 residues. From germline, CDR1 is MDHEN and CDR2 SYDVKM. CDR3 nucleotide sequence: TGTGCCAGCAGTTTGATCGCGGGAGAGGGGTCGTGGGGGCAGTATTTT. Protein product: CASSLIAGEGSWGQYF.

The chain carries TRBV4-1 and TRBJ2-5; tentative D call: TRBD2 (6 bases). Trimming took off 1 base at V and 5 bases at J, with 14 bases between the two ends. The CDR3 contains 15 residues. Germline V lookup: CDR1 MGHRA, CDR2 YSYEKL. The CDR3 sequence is CASSQVLGGSETQYF. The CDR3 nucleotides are TGCGCCAGCAGCCAAGTATTGGGGGGTTCGGAGACCCAGTACTTC.

The CDR3 DNA reads TGTGCCAGCAGTCTCCCCTTTCCCTACGAGCAGTACTTC. Translating gives CASSLPFPYEQYF. The chain combines TRBV27 with TRBJ2-7; no reliable D call. Germline assignment: CDR1 MNHEY and CDR2 SMNVEV (reference sequence). This CDR3 is built from 13 residues. Trimming pared 5 bases from V and 2 bases from J, leaving 10 bases between.

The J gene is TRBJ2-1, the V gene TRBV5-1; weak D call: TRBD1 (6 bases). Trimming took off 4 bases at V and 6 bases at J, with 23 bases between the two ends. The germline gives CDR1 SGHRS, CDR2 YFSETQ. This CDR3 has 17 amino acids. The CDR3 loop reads CASSQGLTGPDVNEQFF. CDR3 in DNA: TGCGCCAGCAGCCAAGGCCTAACAGGGCCAGACGTCAATGAGCAGTTCTTC. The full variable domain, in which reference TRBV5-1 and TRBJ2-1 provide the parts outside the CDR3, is KAGVTQTPRYLIKTRGQQVTLSCSPISGHRSVSWYQQTPGQGLQFLFEYFSETQRNKGNFPGRFSGRQFSNSRSEMNVSTLELGDSALYLCASSQGLTGPDVNEQFFGPGTRLTVL.

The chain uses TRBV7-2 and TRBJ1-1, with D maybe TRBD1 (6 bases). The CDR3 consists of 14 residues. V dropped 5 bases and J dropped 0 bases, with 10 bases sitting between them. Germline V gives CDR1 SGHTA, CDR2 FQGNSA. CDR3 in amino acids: CASSPDRMNTEAFF. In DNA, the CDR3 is TGTGCCAGCAGCCCGGACAGAATGAACACTGAAGCTTTCTTT.

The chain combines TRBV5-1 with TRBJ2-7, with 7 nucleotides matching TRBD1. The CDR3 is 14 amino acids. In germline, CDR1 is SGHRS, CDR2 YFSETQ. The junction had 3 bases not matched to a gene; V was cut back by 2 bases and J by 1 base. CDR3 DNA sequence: TGCGCCAGCAGCTTAGGGACAGTTTCCTACGAGCAGTACTTC. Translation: CASSLGTVSYEQYF.

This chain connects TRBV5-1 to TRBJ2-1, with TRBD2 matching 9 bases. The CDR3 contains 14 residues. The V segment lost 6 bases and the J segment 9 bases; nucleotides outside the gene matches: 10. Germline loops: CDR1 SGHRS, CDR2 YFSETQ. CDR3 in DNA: TGCGCCAGCAACAGGAGTAGCGGGAGTGGTGAGCAGTTCTTC. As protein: CASNRSSGSGEQFF.

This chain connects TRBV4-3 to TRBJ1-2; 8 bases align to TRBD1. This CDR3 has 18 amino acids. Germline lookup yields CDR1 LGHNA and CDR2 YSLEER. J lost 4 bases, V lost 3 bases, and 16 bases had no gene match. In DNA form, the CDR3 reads TGCGCCAGCAGCCATATGGAAGAAGCAGGGGGCGTGTTCTATGGCTACACCTTC. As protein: CASSHMEEAGGVFYGYTF.

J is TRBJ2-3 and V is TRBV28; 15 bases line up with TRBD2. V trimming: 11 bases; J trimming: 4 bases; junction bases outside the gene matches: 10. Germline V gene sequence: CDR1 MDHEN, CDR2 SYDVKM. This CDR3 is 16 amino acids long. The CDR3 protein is CAARTSGGASSDTQYF. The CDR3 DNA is TGTGCCGCACGGACTAGCGGGGGGGCCTCCTCAGATACGCAGTATTTT.

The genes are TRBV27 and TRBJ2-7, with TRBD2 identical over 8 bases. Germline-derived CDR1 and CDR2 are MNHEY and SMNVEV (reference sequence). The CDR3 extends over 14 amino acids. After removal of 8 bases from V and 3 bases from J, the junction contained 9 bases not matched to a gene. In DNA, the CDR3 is TGTGCCAGCTCATCGGGACTAGTGAACTACGAGCAGTACTTC. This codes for CASSSGLVNYEQYF.

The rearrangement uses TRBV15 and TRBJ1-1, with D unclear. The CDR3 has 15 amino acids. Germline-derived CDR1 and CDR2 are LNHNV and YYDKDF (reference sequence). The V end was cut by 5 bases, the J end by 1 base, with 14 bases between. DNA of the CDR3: TGTGCCACCAGCGGAGCGTTTTTTCCGAACACTGAAGCTTTCTTT. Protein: CATSGAFFPNTEAFF.

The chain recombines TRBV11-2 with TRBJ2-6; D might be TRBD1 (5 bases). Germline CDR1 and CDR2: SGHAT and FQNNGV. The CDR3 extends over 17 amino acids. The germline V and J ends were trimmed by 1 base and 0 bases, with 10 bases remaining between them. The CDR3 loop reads CASSLGRETSGANVLTF. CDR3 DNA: TGTGCCAGCAGCTTAGGCAGGGAAACCTCTGGGGCCAACGTCCTGACTTTC.

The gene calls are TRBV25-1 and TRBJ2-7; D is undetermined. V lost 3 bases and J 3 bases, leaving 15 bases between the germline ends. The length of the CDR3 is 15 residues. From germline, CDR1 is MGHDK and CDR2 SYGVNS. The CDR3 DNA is TGTGCCAGCAGTGATGGGTCAGGCCAAAACTACGAGCAGTACTTC. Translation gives CASSDGSGQNYEQYF.

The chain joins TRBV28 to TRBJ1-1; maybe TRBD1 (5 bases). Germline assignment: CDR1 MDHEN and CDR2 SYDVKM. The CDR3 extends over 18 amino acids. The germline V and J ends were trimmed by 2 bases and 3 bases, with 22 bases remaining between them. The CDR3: CASSLHLGHSGLHTEAFF. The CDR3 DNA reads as TGTGCCAGCAGTTTACATCTGGGGCACAGTGGGTTACACACTGAAGCTTTCTTT.

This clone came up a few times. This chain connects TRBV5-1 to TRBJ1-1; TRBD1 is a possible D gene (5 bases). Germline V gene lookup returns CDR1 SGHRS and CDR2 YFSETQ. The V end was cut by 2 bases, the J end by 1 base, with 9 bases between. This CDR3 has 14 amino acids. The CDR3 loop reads CASSFQGSNTEAFF. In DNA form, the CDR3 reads TGCGCCAGCAGCTTCCAGGGATCGAACACTGAAGCTTTCTTT.

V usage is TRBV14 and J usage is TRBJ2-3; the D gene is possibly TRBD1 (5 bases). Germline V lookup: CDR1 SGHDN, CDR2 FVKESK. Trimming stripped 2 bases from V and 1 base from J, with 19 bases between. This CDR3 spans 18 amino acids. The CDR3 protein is CASSQHAFFEGGTDTQYF. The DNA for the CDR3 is TGTGCCAGCAGCCAACACGCATTCTTCGAAGGGGGCACAGATACGCAGTATTTT.

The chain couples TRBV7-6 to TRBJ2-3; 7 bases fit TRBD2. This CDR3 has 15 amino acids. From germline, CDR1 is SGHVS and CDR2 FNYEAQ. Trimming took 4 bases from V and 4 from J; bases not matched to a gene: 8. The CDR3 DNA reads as TGTGCCAGCAGCTCCACGGGAGGTTCGGCAGATACGCAGTATTTT. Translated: CASSSTGGSADTQYF.